This record looks at one T cell receptor (beta chain) sequence and its context. This entry belongs to a study of OX40 agonist ivuxolimab in advanced cancers. Study details: Intravenous ivuxolimab at 0.01 to 10 mg/kg was given to patients every 2 weeks. Partial responses, seen in three patients, involved one hepatocellular carcinoma and two cutaneous melanomas.

Data came from immunoSEQ multiplex PCR; TCRdb stores just in-frame clones and leaves some out. The sample shows 50,000 to 70,000 clones, 90% to 95% of them seen only once. Germline lookup yields CDR1 LNHNV and CDR2 YYDKDF (reference sequence). The CDR3 spans 17 residues. V was shortened by 6 bases and J by 0 bases, with 18 bases between the two germline ends. The chain uses TRBV15 and TRBJ1-5; possibly TRBD1 for D (5 bases). The receptor was derived from an adult with an advanced solid tumor such as melanoma, head and neck, liver or kidney cancer. The source material was CD4+ or CD8+ T cells sorted from blood, sampled in a trial of the OX40 agonist ivuxolimab. The CDR3: CATRGEAKGFSNQPQHF. The CDR3 DNA reads as TGTGCCACCAGGGGGGAAGCGAAGGGATTTAGCAATCAGCCCCAGCATTTT.